Below are 2 T cell receptor beta chains sequenced from a single sample in a study of blood T cell repertoires in COVID-19. TCRdb keeps only in-frame clones here, not all; method: immunoSEQ multiplex PCR. Of more than 450,000 clones in the sample, about 90% were seen once. The sequencing sample was made of PBMCs or T cells enriched from blood (not recorded which). All receptors derive from a woman under 30 who had recovered from COVID-19.

This clone was counted a few times. The chain employs TRBV30 and TRBJ2-3; a possible D gene is TRBD1 (5 bases). The V and J ends lost 2 bases and 14 bases respectively, with 20 bases between them. Germline V gene sequence: CDR1 GTSNPN, CDR2 SVGIG (reference sequence). The CDR3 is 13 amino acids. CDR3 in amino acids: CAWSRGIESPGYF. The CDR3 DNA follows: TGTGCCTGGAGTAGGGGCATAGAGTCTCCGGGGTATTTT.

This clone has just one count. V gene TRBV30 combines with J gene TRBJ1-1; 7 bases are shared with TRBD1. CDR1 and CDR2 (germline): GTSNPN, SVGIG (reference sequence). This CDR3 has 14 amino acids. The ends lost 0 bases at V and 1 base at J; junction bases unmatched: 2. In nucleotides, the CDR3 is TGTGCCTGGAGTGTTCAGGGGGGGAACACTGAAGCTTTCTTT. It encodes CAWSVQGGNTEAFF.